Below, 29 T cell receptor beta chains from the same sample are listed, as sequenced in a study of human T cells and chemical hapten exposure. TCRdb re-derived calls from the RACE reads in MiXCR, one entry per CDR3 protein. Found here are fewer than 500,000 distinct CDR3 sequences, nearly 5% of them singletons; the top ten hold approximately 2.5%. Described time point: patch test 1, 2 weeks after DPC sensitization. The treatment: therapeutic diphenylcyclopropenone sensitization with weekly scalp DPC. The sequenced sample was whole blood, obtained in connection with sensitization to the hapten diphenylcyclopropenone (DPC). These receptors all stem from a woman aged 50 to 60 with alopecia areata. Some clones in this sample may be carry-over from other donors' samples.

The chain employs TRBV11-2 and TRBJ2-1, with TRBD2 as a possible D gene (6 bases). The CDR3 extends over 14 amino acids. Trimming pared 3 bases from V and 9 bases from J, leaving 15 bases between. CDR1 and CDR2 from the germline V gene are SGHAT and FQNNGV. The CDR3 sequence: CASSFGLGLLEQFF. The CDR3 DNA reads TGTGCCAGCAGCTTCGGGTTGGGACTCCTTGAGCAGTTCTTC. Full variable domain (outside the CDR3, taken from reference TRBV11-2 and TRBJ2-1): EAGVAQSPRYKIIEKRQSVAFWCNPISGHATLYWYQQILGQGPKLLIQFQNNGVVDDSQLPKDRFSAERLKGVDSTLKIQPAKLEDSAVYLCASSFGLGLLEQFFGPGTRLTVL.

V is TRBV20-1 and J is TRBJ2-1; D uncertain. Per the germline V gene, CDR1 is DFQATT and CDR2 is SNEGSKA (reference sequence). Between the trimmed V and J ends, which lost 2 bases and 10 bases, there was a span of 12 bases. The length of the CDR3 is 12 residues. CDR3 residues: CSARMTLGEQFF. The CDR3 bases are TGCAGTGCTAGAATGACGTTGGGAGAGCAGTTCTTC.

This clonotype was observed at least ten times. This chain connects TRBV12-5 to TRBJ1-1; D ambiguous. Germline CDR1 reads LGHNT; CDR2 reads FRNRAP. This CDR3 contains 12 residues. The V end lost 1 base, the J end lost 1 base, and 1 base lay between the germline ends. In DNA, the CDR3 is TGTGCTAGTGGTTTGGGGAACACTGAAGCTTTCTTT. Protein: CASGLGNTEAFF. Using reference TRBV12-5 and TRBJ1-1 for the parts outside the CDR3, the full variable domain is DARVTQTPRHKVTEMGQEVTMRCQPILGHNTVFWYRQTMMQGLELLAYFRNRAPLDDSGMPKDRFSAEMPDATLATLKIQPSEPRDSAVYFCASGLGNTEAFFGQGTRLTVV.

This clonotype has ten or more counts. The chain couples TRBV20-1 to TRBJ2-5, with D tentatively TRBD1 or TRBD2 (6 bases each). Trimming removed 3 bases at V and 1 base at J, with 9 bases between. Germline V gene data show CDR1 as DFQATT and CDR2 as SNEGSKA (reference sequence). CDR3 size: 13 residues. The CDR3 here is CSASGGLQETQYF. CDR3 bases: TGCAGTGCTAGCGGGGGCCTCCAAGAGACCCAGTACTTC.

This clonotype was counted ten times or more. The chain has TRBV7-2 and TRBJ2-5, with no clear D. The V and J ends lost 2 bases and 0 bases respectively, with 7 bases between them. Germline V CDR1 and CDR2: SGHTA, FQGNSA. The CDR3 is made up of 14 amino acids. The CDR3 nucleotides read TGTGCCAGCAGCTTACGGCGGAACCAAGAGACCCAGTACTTC. Protein: CASSLRRNQETQYF.

The chain has TRBV21-1 and TRBJ2-2; the table's D call, TRBD1, has no DNA check behind it. TRBV21-1 is recorded as a pseudogene. The CDR3 spans 17 residues. The CDR3 sequence: CASSHPKDPGRPGELFF. The CDR3 region has the DNA TGTGCCAGCTCTCATCCCAAGGACCCTGGACGTCCCGGGGAGCTGTTTTTT.

In this sample, this clonotype turned up many times. The chain uses TRBV3-1 and TRBJ1-5, with D unresolved. V was cut by 4 bases and J by 0 bases, with 13 bases left in between. CDR3 length equals 16 residues. The V gene's germline CDR1 is LGHDT and CDR2 YNNKEL (reference sequence). The CDR3 nucleotides read TGTGCCAGCAGCCGGGAGGGTGAACATAGCAATCAGCCCCAGCATTTT. This codes for CASSREGEHSNQPQHF.

This clonotype has a count of ten or more. This chain joins TRBV7-2 and TRBJ2-1; D is perhaps TRBD1 or TRBD2 (5 bases each). V lost 4 bases, J lost 0 bases, and 10 bases lay in between. This CDR3 has 15 amino acids. CDR1 is SGHTA, CDR2 FQGNSA, per germline. In DNA, the CDR3 is TGTGCCAGCAGCTCCGGGACCATCTCCTACAATGAGCAGTTCTTC. Amino acid sequence: CASSSGTISYNEQFF.

The CDR3 DNA is TGTGCCAGCAGCTCCTATACTAGCGTCGAGACCCAGTACTTC. It encodes CASSSYTSVETQYF. The chain uses TRBV5-5 and TRBJ2-5; 7 nucleotides align to TRBD2. The trim removed 3 bases at V and 5 bases at J, leaving 7 bases unmatched. This CDR3 is 14 amino acids long. CDR1 is SGHKS, CDR2 YYEKEE, per germline (reference sequence).

In this sample, this clonotype turned up a few times. The rearrangement uses TRBV28 and TRBJ2-7, with 7 bases identical to TRBD1. The germline gives CDR1 MDHEN, CDR2 SYDVKM. The trim removed 6 bases at V and 3 bases at J, leaving 11 bases unmatched. This CDR3 comprises 15 residues. The CDR3 DNA follows: TGTGCCAGCAGCTCCGCCAGGGGACAGATCTACGAGCAGTACTTC. Translation: CASSSARGQIYEQYF. Combining the CDR3 with reference TRBV28 and TRBJ2-7 gives the whole variable domain DVKVTQSSRYLVKRTGEKVFLECVQDMDHENMFWYRQDPGLGLRLIYFSYDVKMKEKGDIPEGYSVSREKKERFSLILESASTNQTSMYLCASSSARGQIYEQYFGPGTRLTVT.

The chain uses TRBV28 and TRBJ2-7, with 9 bases identical to TRBD2. The CDR3 spans 15 residues. The J segment lost 3 bases and the V segment lost 7 bases, leaving 10 bases of the junction unmatched. The germline CDR1 and CDR2 sequences are MDHEN and SYDVKM. The CDR3 loop reads CASTGAGGRLYEQYF. The CDR3 DNA is TGTGCCAGCACCGGAGCGGGAGGCCGACTCTACGAGCAGTACTTC. The full variable domain, completed using reference TRBV28 and TRBJ2-7, is DVKVTQSSRYLVKRTGEKVFLECVQDMDHENMFWYRQDPGLGLRLIYFSYDVKMKEKGDIPEGYSVSREKKERFSLILESASTNQTSMYLCASTGAGGRLYEQYFGPGTRLTVT.

This clonotype has at least ten counts. The chain combines TRBV20-1 with TRBJ1-4, with D possibly matching TRBD1 (5 bases). The germline V gene has CDR1 DFQATT and CDR2 SNEGSKA (reference sequence). The V end lost 3 bases, the J end lost 8 bases, and 13 bases lay between the germline ends. This CDR3 has 13 amino acids. For the CDR3, the DNA is TGCAGTGCTAGCGAGAAGGGACGGGAAAAACTGTTTTTT. Translated: CSASEKGREKLFF.

This clonotype turned up a few times. V gene TRBV6-1 combines with J gene TRBJ1-5, with D unresolved. This CDR3 comprises 14 residues. CDR1 is MNHNS and CDR2 is SASEGT in the germline V gene. Trimming cost V 0 bases and J 4 bases, with 7 bases left between them. CDR3 sequence reads: CASSEASVNQPQHF. The CDR3 DNA is TGTGCCAGCAGTGAAGCGTCCGTAAATCAGCCCCAGCATTTT.

The rearrangement uses TRBV5-1 and TRBJ1-5, with D unresolved. V lost 2 bases to trimming and J lost 4 bases, with 16 bases between them. Germline V CDR1 and CDR2: SGHRS, YFSETQ. This CDR3 spans 16 amino acids. CDR3 residues: CASSFGLTPLNQPQHF. CDR3 nucleotide sequence: TGCGCCAGCAGCTTTGGACTTACCCCCCTGAATCAGCCCCAGCATTTT.

V usage is TRBV18 and J usage is TRBJ1-1; D may be TRBD1 (6 bases). The CDR3 spans 13 residues. V shed 3 bases and J shed 6 bases, with 11 bases lying between them. Per the germline V gene, CDR1 is KGHSH and CDR2 is LQKENI. The CDR3 loop reads CASSPNRDSEAFF. Written as DNA, the CDR3 is TGTGCCAGCTCACCGAACAGGGACTCTGAAGCTTTCTTT.

This clonotype was counted many times. V is TRBV11-3 and J is TRBJ2-3; D unresolved. Trimming cost V 5 bases and J 7 bases, with 10 bases left between them. From germline, CDR1 is SGHNT and CDR2 YENEEA. This CDR3 is built from 12 residues. The CDR3: CASSPGLNTQYF. CDR3 in DNA: TGTGCCAGCAGCCCCGGTTTAAATACGCAGTATTTT.

This clonotype was found many times. The chain recombines TRBV14 with TRBJ1-2; D call uncertain. This CDR3 is 16 amino acids long. Trimming cost V 0 bases and J 2 bases, with 13 bases left between them. Germline V gene data show CDR1 as SGHDN and CDR2 as FVKESK. In DNA, the CDR3 is TGTGCCAGCAGCCAAGAGGCGGGCGGAGCGAACTATGGCTACACCTTC. This translates into CASSQEAGGANYGYTF.

On this clonotype itself: A much larger clone sits a single nucleotide away, making a read error possible. The chain carries TRBV27 and TRBJ2-7; weak D call: TRBD2 (6 bases). This CDR3 region has 16 residues. Germline assignment: CDR1 MNHEY and CDR2 SMNVEV (reference sequence). The CDR3 here is CASSSPGTQGFYEQCF. CDR3 in DNA: TGTGCCAGCAGTTCGCCCGGGACTCAGGGATTCTACGAGCAGTGCTTC.

This clonotype has a count of ten or more. The chain has TRBV19 and TRBJ2-5; maybe TRBD2 (5 bases). V was shortened by 3 bases and J by 5 bases, with 13 bases between the two germline ends. In germline, CDR1 is LNHDA, CDR2 SQIVND (reference sequence). This CDR3 is 14 amino acids long. Here the CDR3 reads CASSMDRRRETQYF. CDR3 DNA sequence: TGTGCCAGTAGTATGGACCGGCGGAGGGAGACCCAGTACTTC. The full variable domain, rest sourced from reference TRBV19 and TRBJ2-5, is DGGITQSPKYLFRKEGQNVTLSCEQNLNHDAMYWYRQDPGQGLRLIYYSQIVNDFQKGDIAEGYSVSREKKESFPLTVTSAQKNPTAFYLCASSMDRRRETQYFGPGTRLLVL.

This clonotype was detected only a few times. CDR3: CSASGSYTSNQPQHF. DNA for the CDR3: TGCAGTGCTAGTGGTAGTTATACTAGCAATCAGCCCCAGCATTTT. This sequence joins TRBV20-1 and TRBJ1-5; D remains ambiguous. The germline V gene encodes CDR1 DFQATT and CDR2 SNEGSKA (reference sequence). V was shortened by 3 bases and J by 0 bases, with 12 bases between the two germline ends. This CDR3 spans 15 amino acids.

There are many counts of this clonotype. The chain joins TRBV27 to TRBJ2-7; D remains ambiguous. The germline V gene has CDR1 MNHEY and CDR2 SMNVEV (reference sequence). CDR3 length: 11 amino acids. V shed 9 bases and J shed 4 bases, with 10 bases lying between them. The CDR3 reads CASRGWYEQYF. DNA of the CDR3: TGTGCCAGTAGAGGTTGGTACGAGCAGTACTTC.

V gene TRBV6-5 combines with J gene TRBJ2-1, with D hard to call. CDR1 and CDR2 (germline): MNHEY, SVGAGI. Deletions cut 8 bases from V and 2 bases from J, with 7 bases between. The CDR3 covers 12 residues. DNA of the CDR3: TGTGCCAGCGGGGTCACCTACAATGAGCAGTTCTTC. Protein product: CASGVTYNEQFF.

The rearrangement links TRBV12-3 or TRBV12-4 to TRBJ1-1; tentative D call: TRBD1 (6 bases). V lost 7 bases to trimming and J lost 7 bases, with 10 bases between them. The CDR3 runs 11 residues. In DNA form, the CDR3 reads TGTGCCAGCACCAGGGGCAGTGAAGCTTTCTTT. Translating it yields CASTRGSEAFF.

In its sample, this clonotype was seen many times. The chain recombines TRBV10-3 with TRBJ1-3; 8 nucleotides line up with TRBD1. This CDR3 contains 17 residues. Germline V gene sequence: CDR1 ENHRY, CDR2 SYGVKD. Trimming cost V 3 bases and J 4 bases; bases outside gene matches: 11. The CDR3 protein is CAISETEPGQGGNTIYF. CDR3 DNA sequence: TGTGCCATCAGTGAAACAGAACCCGGACAGGGAGGAAACACCATATATTTT.

In its sample, this clonotype was seen a few times. The chain carries TRBV6-1 and TRBJ1-4; D is perhaps TRBD1 (6 bases). The V end lost 1 base, the J end lost 13 bases, and 22 bases lay between the germline ends. The germline V gene has CDR1 MNHNS and CDR2 SASEGT. This CDR3 has 16 residues. CDR3 in amino acids: CASSEVPGQSSEGLFF. Written as DNA, the CDR3 is TGTGCCAGCAGTGAAGTCCCTGGACAGTCCTCTGAAGGACTGTTTTTT.

This clonotype was seen ten or more times. V and J are TRBV29-1 and TRBJ2-1; D not certain. This CDR3 is built from 12 residues. Germline assignment: CDR1 SQVTM and CDR2 ANQGSEA. The V end lost 4 bases, the J end lost 10 bases, and 14 bases lay between the germline ends. The chain's CDR3 is CSVGSGSGEQFF. CDR3 nucleotide sequence: TGCAGCGTTGGTTCCGGGTCCGGGGAGCAGTTCTTC.

The chain couples TRBV3-1 to TRBJ1-2; D uncertain. The germline gives CDR1 LGHDT, CDR2 YNNKEL (reference sequence). This CDR3 spans 15 amino acids. The V gene lost 0 bases and the J gene lost 3 bases, with 11 bases spanning the gap. The CDR3 loop is CASSQDASGDYGYTF. CDR3 nucleotides: TGTGCCAGCAGCCAAGATGCTTCAGGAGACTATGGCTACACCTTC. The variable domain in full, with the rest retrieved from reference TRBV3-1 and TRBJ1-2, is DTAVSQTPKYLVTQMGNDKSIKCEQNLGHDTMYWYKQDSKKFLKIMFSYNNKELIINETVPNRFSPKSPDKAHLNLHINSLELGDSAVYFCASSQDASGDYGYTFGSGTRLTVV.

J is TRBJ2-3 and V is TRBV7-8; TRBD2 agrees at 8 bases. V shed 3 bases, J shed 4 bases, and the junction held 6 bases outside the gene matches. The CDR3 totals 15 residues. CDR1 is SGHVS, CDR2 FQNEAQ, per germline. CDR3 sequence (DNA): TGTGCCAGCAGCTTCCCCAGCGGGAGCGCAGATACGCAGTATTTT. It encodes CASSFPSGSADTQYF. Using reference TRBV7-8 and TRBJ2-3 for the parts outside the CDR3, the full variable domain is GAGVSQSPRYKVAKRGQDVALRCDPISGHVSLFWYQQALGQGPEFLTYFQNEAQLDKSGLPSDRFFAERPEGSVSTLKIQRTQQEDSAVYLCASSFPSGSADTQYFGPGTRLTVL.

This clonotype was detected a few times. V usage is TRBV4-2 and J usage is TRBJ2-7; D not resolved. V lost 0 bases to trimming and J lost 6 bases, with 6 bases between them. The CDR3 runs 12 residues. Germline V CDR1 and CDR2: LGHNA, YNFKEQ. CDR3 amino acids: CASSQDFSEQYF. The CDR3 DNA is TGTGCCAGCAGCCAAGACTTTAGCGAGCAGTACTTC.